The rows below give T cell receptor beta chains drawn from one sample of a study of cytomegalovirus exposure and HLA in healthy donors. Assay: immunoSEQ multiplex PCR; the TCRdb copy retains only in-frame clones and omits some. The sample includes 150,000 to 200,000 clones. The sequenced sample was PBMCs. The receptors originated from a man younger than 40 in good health and CMV-seronegative. The CDR3 runs from the conserved cysteine through the conserved F or W. The order of the fields is V gene, J gene, D gene, CDR3 protein, CDR3 DNA. A D gene is named only where the DNA matches it firmly.

v_call: TRBV18
j_call: TRBJ2-3
d_call: TRBD2
cdr3_aa: CASSPTSGSELDTQYF
cdr3_nt: TGTGCCAGCTCACCTACTAGCGGCTCTGAGTTAGATACGCAGTATTTT

v_call: TRBV18
j_call: TRBJ1-4
d_call: .
cdr3_aa: CASSPVTVREKLFF
cdr3_nt: TGTGCCAGCTCACCAGTGACAGTCAGGGAAAAACTGTTTTTT

v_call: TRBV28
j_call: TRBJ2-3
d_call: .
cdr3_aa: CASSLEQGGTDTQYF
cdr3_nt: TGTGCCAGCAGTTTAGAACAGGGGGGGACAGATACGCAGTATTTT

v_call: TRBV7-2
j_call: TRBJ1-1
d_call: TRBD1
cdr3_aa: CASSSQGGHTEAFF
cdr3_nt: TGTGCCAGCAGCTCACAGGGGGGGCACACTGAAGCTTTCTTT

v_call: TRBV10-3
j_call: TRBJ2-7
d_call: TRBD1
cdr3_aa: CAIRPSGGDFYEQYF
cdr3_nt: TGTGCCATCAGACCGTCAGGGGGAGATTTCTACGAGCAGTACTTC

v_call: TRBV27
j_call: TRBJ2-4
d_call: TRBD2
cdr3_aa: CASSSQGGKAKNIQYF
cdr3_nt: TGTGCCAGCAGTTCGCAGGGAGGGAAAGCCAAAAACATTCAGTACTTC

v_call: TRBV9
j_call: TRBJ2-7
d_call: .
cdr3_aa: CASSVDSYQYEQYF
cdr3_nt: TGTGCCAGCAGCGTGGACAGTTACCAATACGAGCAGTACTTC

v_call: TRBV18
j_call: TRBJ1-1
d_call: TRBD1
cdr3_aa: CASSPSQGEAFF
cdr3_nt: TGTGCCAGCTCACCATCACAGGGGGAAGCTTTCTTT

v_call: TRBV4-3
j_call: TRBJ1-2
d_call: TRBD1
cdr3_aa: CASSQGGDRYYGYTF
cdr3_nt: TGCGCCAGCAGCCAAGGAGGGGACAGATACTATGGCTACACCTTC

v_call: TRBV18
j_call: TRBJ1-1
d_call: .
cdr3_aa: CASSPPNRVNTEAFF
cdr3_nt: TGTGCCAGCTCACCTCCCAACAGGGTGAACACTGAAGCTTTCTTT

v_call: TRBV7-9
j_call: TRBJ1-3
d_call: TRBD1
cdr3_aa: CASSIFPRDSSGNTIYF
cdr3_nt: TGTGCCAGCAGCATTTTTCCCCGGGACAGCTCTGGAAACACCATATATTTT

v_call: TRBV9
j_call: TRBJ2-1
d_call: TRBD2
cdr3_aa: CASSGGGLPPNEQFF
cdr3_nt: TGTGCCAGCAGCGGTGGGGGACTACCACCTAATGAGCAGTTCTTC

v_call: TRBV5-1
j_call: TRBJ2-5
d_call: TRBD2
cdr3_aa: CASSPGGAEETQYF
cdr3_nt: TGCGCCAGCAGCCCCGGGGGGGCCGAAGAGACCCAGTACTTC

v_call: TRBV19
j_call: TRBJ2-7
d_call: .
cdr3_aa: CASSIDLQSYEQYF
cdr3_nt: TGTGCCAGTAGTATAGATTTACAGAGCTACGAGCAGTACTTC

v_call: TRBV27
j_call: TRBJ2-2
d_call: TRBD2
cdr3_aa: CASSLLRREGRLLNTGELFF
cdr3_nt: TGTGCCAGCAGTTTATTACGGCGGGAGGGAAGGTTGTTAAACACCGGGGAGCTGTTTTTT

v_call: TRBV2
j_call: TRBJ1-5
d_call: .
cdr3_aa: CASSGLRGSSEPQHF
cdr3_nt: TGTGCCAGCAGTGGGTTAAGAGGTAGCTCGGAGCCCCAGCATTTT

v_call: TRBV30
j_call: TRBJ1-1
d_call: TRBD1
cdr3_aa: CAWSVATGIAEAFF
cdr3_nt: TGTGCCTGGAGTGTAGCGACAGGGATCGCTGAAGCTTTCTTT

v_call: TRBV29-1
j_call: TRBJ1-1
d_call: .
cdr3_aa: CSATRPSGNTEAFF
cdr3_nt: TGCAGCGCTACCCGCCCTTCGGGGAACACTGAAGCTTTCTTT

v_call: TRBV5-1
j_call: TRBJ2-7
d_call: .
cdr3_aa: CASSSWTESYEQYF
cdr3_nt: TGCGCCAGCAGCTCCTGGACAGAATCCTACGAGCAGTACTTC

v_call: TRBV5-6
j_call: TRBJ1-5
d_call: .
cdr3_aa: CASSFSTAGSQPQHF
cdr3_nt: TGTGCCAGCAGCTTTTCGACAGCCGGGTCTCAGCCCCAGCATTTT

v_call: TRBV9
j_call: TRBJ2-1
d_call: TRBD2
cdr3_aa: CASSEVTSGFNNEQFF
cdr3_nt: TGTGCCAGCAGCGAGGTGACTAGCGGGTTTAACAATGAGCAGTTCTTC

v_call: TRBV6-5
j_call: TRBJ2-1
d_call: .
cdr3_aa: CASGSSYNEQFF
cdr3_nt: TGTGCCAGCGGGAGCTCCTACAATGAGCAGTTCTTC

v_call: TRBV18
j_call: TRBJ2-7
d_call: TRBD1
cdr3_aa: CASSPGTGGVNEQYF
cdr3_nt: TGTGCCAGCTCACCGGGGACAGGGGGCGTCAACGAGCAGTACTTC

v_call: TRBV4-1
j_call: TRBJ2-5
d_call: TRBD2
cdr3_aa: CASSRLAGVQETQYF
cdr3_nt: TGCGCCAGCAGCCGACTAGCGGGGGTACAAGAGACCCAGTACTTC

v_call: TRBV7-2
j_call: TRBJ1-5
d_call: .
cdr3_aa: CASSFQGRSNQPQHF
cdr3_nt: TGTGCCAGCAGCTTCCAGGGTAGAAGCAATCAGCCCCAGCATTTT

v_call: TRBV10-3
j_call: TRBJ1-1
d_call: .
cdr3_aa: CAISGGLNTEAFF
cdr3_nt: TGTGCCATCAGTGGAGGGCTGAACACTGAAGCTTTCTTT

v_call: TRBV5-1
j_call: TRBJ1-2
d_call: .
cdr3_aa: CASSPRDTHGYTF
cdr3_nt: TGCGCCAGCAGTCCTCGGGACACCCATGGCTACACCTTC

v_call: TRBV15
j_call: TRBJ1-4
d_call: .
cdr3_aa: CATSRGGDPTNEKLFF
cdr3_nt: TGTGCCACCAGCAGAGGGGGAGACCCAACTAATGAAAAACTGTTTTTT

v_call: TRBV6-5
j_call: TRBJ2-7
d_call: TRBD1
cdr3_aa: CASKNRGSLHEQYF
cdr3_nt: TGTGCCAGCAAGAACAGGGGTTCCCTCCACGAGCAGTACTTC

v_call: TRBV28
j_call: TRBJ1-2
d_call: .
cdr3_aa: CASSFPSQAHYGYTF
cdr3_nt: TGTGCCAGCAGTTTCCCTAGCCAAGCTCACTATGGCTACACCTTC

v_call: TRBV28
j_call: TRBJ2-7
d_call: TRBD2
cdr3_aa: CASSPLAGLAGSYEQYF
cdr3_nt: TGTGCCAGCAGTCCGCTAGCGGGACTAGCGGGATCCTACGAGCAGTACTTC